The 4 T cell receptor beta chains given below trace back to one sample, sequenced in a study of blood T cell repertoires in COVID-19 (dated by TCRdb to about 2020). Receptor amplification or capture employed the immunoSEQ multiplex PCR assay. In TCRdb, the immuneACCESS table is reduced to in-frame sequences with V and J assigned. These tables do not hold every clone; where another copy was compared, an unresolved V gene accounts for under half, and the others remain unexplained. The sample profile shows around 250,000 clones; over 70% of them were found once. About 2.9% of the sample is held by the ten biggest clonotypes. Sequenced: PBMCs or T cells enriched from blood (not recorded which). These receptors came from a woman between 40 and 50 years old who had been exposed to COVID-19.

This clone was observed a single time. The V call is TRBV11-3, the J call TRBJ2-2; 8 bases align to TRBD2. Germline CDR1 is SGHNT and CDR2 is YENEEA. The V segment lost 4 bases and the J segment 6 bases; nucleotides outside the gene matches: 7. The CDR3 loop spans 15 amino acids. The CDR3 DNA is TGTGCCAGCAGCTGGGTCCGCGGGGGGCCCGGGGAGCTGTTTTTT. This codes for CASSWVRGGPGELFF.

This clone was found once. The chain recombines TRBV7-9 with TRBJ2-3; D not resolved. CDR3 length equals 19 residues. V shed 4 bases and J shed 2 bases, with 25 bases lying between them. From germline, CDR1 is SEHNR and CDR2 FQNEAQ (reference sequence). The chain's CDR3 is CASSSPGSFLPSDTDTQYF. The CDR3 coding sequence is TGTGCCAGCAGCTCCCCCGGGTCCTTTTTACCGTCTGACACAGATACGCAGTATTTT.

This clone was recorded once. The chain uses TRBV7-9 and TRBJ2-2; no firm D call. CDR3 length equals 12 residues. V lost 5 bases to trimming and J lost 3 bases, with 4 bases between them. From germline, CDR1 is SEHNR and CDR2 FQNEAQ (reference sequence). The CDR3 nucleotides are TGTGCCAGCAGCCCCTACACCGGGGAGCTGTTTTTT. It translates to CASSPYTGELFF.

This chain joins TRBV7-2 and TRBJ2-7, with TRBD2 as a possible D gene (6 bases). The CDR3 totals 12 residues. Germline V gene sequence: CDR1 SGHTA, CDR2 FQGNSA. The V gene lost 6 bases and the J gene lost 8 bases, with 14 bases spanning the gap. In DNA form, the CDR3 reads TGTGCCAGCAGTCCCGGAGGGTACAAGCAGTACGTC. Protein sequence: CASSPGGYKQYV.